In its sample, the clone carrying this TCR beta chain is medium-sized (0.01 to 0.1%). The sorted libraries took about a million CD4+ or CD8+ T cells. The data are from a study of neurological immune-mediated disorders. TCRdb redid the calling of the 5' RACE reads with MiXCR, one entry per CDR3 protein. The top ten hold approximately 8% of the sample, which has some 20,000 distinct CDR3 sequences, 12% to 15% seen once. Sequencing was performed on CD4+ T cells from blood. The sequence was collected from a woman between 55 and 75 years old with HTLV-1-associated myelopathy (HAM/TSP).

The CDR3 is CASSPRDTQYF. Here the CDR3 DNA reads TGTGCCAGCAGTCCCCGTGATACGCAGTATTTT. This chain connects TRBV7-9 to TRBJ2-3; D not certain. V gave up 6 bases and J gave up 6 bases, with 7 bases separating them. Per the germline V gene, CDR1 is SEHNR and CDR2 is FQNEAQ (reference sequence). This CDR3 has 11 amino acids.